This entry concerns a single T cell receptor beta chain. The CDR3 loop spans 17 amino acids. Per the germline V gene, CDR1 is SGHDT and CDR2 is YYEEEE. Trimming cost V 3 bases and J 0 bases, with 13 bases left between them. This entry belongs to a study of control samples from healthy donors and cancer patients. Some clones are missing from TCRdb's copy, which holds only in-frame ones; the method was immunoSEQ multiplex PCR. The table includes approximately 170,000 clones, 90% detected once. Material for sequencing was blood. The V and J genes are TRBV5-6 and TRBJ1-6; D gene ambiguous. This TCR derives from a woman in her 50s in good health. The CDR3 loop is CASSSVRPSSYNSPLHF. The CDR3 DNA reads TGTGCCAGCAGCTCGGTTCGGCCCAGCTCCTATAATTCACCCCTCCACTTT.